These T cell receptor beta chains were read from a single sample in a study of sequential checkpoint blockade in melanoma. Libraries were prepared by immunoSEQ multiplex PCR; TCRdb keeps only in-frame clonotypes and omits some of them. Here the sample spans more than 30,000 clones, roughly 32% being singletons. Material: tumor tissue (inferred from file names), obtained from a patient given nivolumab and ipilimumab in sequence. All receptors come from a human donor with melanoma. Each CDR3 is given with its conserved first and last residue. A D gene is named only where the DNA matches it firmly. Not all rows give a size; the values are once, few, many and, for expanded clones, a class.

d_gene: NA; abundance: many; j_gene: TRBJ2-5; v_gene: TRBV11-3; CDR3aa: CASSLSGNQETQYF; CDR3nt: TGTGCCAGCAGCTTAAGCGGAAACCAAGAGACCCAGTACTTC
d_gene: NA; abundance: NA; j_gene: TRBJ1-5; v_gene: TRBV29-1; CDR3aa: CSVAGNSNQPQHF; CDR3nt: TGCAGCGTGGCAGGGAACAGCAATCAGCCCCAGCATTTT
d_gene: TRBD1; abundance: NA; j_gene: TRBJ1-3; v_gene: TRBV5-1; CDR3aa: CASSLLGQGRNTIYF; CDR3nt: TGCGCCAGCAGCCTCCTCGGACAGGGAAGAAACACCATATATTTT
d_gene: TRBD2; abundance: NA; j_gene: TRBJ2-7; v_gene: TRBV29-1; CDR3aa: CSVELGLADEQYF; CDR3nt: TGCAGCGTTGAGCTGGGACTAGCGGACGAGCAGTACTTC
d_gene: NA; abundance: few; j_gene: TRBJ1-1; v_gene: TRBV10-3; CDR3aa: CAISEPTSTSEAFF; CDR3nt: TGTGCCATCAGTGAGCCGACTTCCACATCCGAAGCTTTCTTT
d_gene: NA; abundance: NA; j_gene: TRBJ2-7; v_gene: TRBV4-1; CDR3aa: CASSLRLGSHYEQYF; CDR3nt: TGCGCCAGCAGCCTCCGGTTAGGGTCTCACTACGAGCAGTACTTC
d_gene: NA; abundance: NA; j_gene: TRBJ1-2; v_gene: TRBV29-1; CDR3aa: CSVPGAAGGYTF; CDR3nt: TGCAGCGTTCCCGGGGCCGCGGGAGGCTACACCTTC
d_gene: TRBD2; abundance: NA; j_gene: TRBJ2-2; v_gene: TRBV6-8; CDR3aa: CASSRSGAAGGELFF; CDR3nt: TGTGCCAGCAGCAGAAGCGGGGCCGCAGGCGGGGAGCTGTTTTTT
d_gene: NA; abundance: NA; j_gene: TRBJ2-5; v_gene: TRBV30; CDR3aa: CAWTLGTGGETQYF; CDR3nt: TGTGCCTGGACCCTAGGCACGGGTGGTGAGACCCAGTACTTC
d_gene: NA; abundance: once; j_gene: TRBJ2-7; v_gene: TRBV10-2; CDR3aa: CASSETDLGEQYF; CDR3nt: TGCGCCAGCAGTGAAACTGATTTGGGCGAGCAGTACTTC
d_gene: NA; abundance: NA; j_gene: TRBJ1-6; v_gene: TRBV6-8; CDR3aa: CASSWGSDSPLHF; CDR3nt: TGTGCCAGCAGCTGGGGCAGTGATTCACCCCTCCACTTT
d_gene: NA; abundance: few; j_gene: TRBJ1-2; v_gene: TRBV6-8; CDR3aa: CASSYPSLGYGYTF; CDR3nt: TGTGCCAGCAGTTACCCAAGTTTGGGCTATGGCTACACCTTC
d_gene: TRBD1; abundance: few; j_gene: TRBJ1-6; v_gene: TRBV9; CDR3aa: CASSETGAYNSPLHF; CDR3nt: TGTGCCAGCAGCGAGACAGGGGCCTATAATTCACCCCTCCACTTT
d_gene: TRBD2; abundance: few; j_gene: TRBJ2-3; v_gene: TRBV6-8; CDR3aa: CAMRGGLRDTQYF; CDR3nt: TGTGCCATGCGGGGGGGCCTACGGGATACGCAGTATTTT
d_gene: NA; abundance: many; j_gene: TRBJ1-1; v_gene: TRBV11-3; CDR3aa: CASSLTPAGTEAFF; CDR3nt: TGTGCCAGCAGCTTAACCCCCGCCGGCACTGAAGCTTTCTTT
d_gene: NA; abundance: few; j_gene: TRBJ2-1; v_gene: TRBV11-3; CDR3aa: CASSLPWDYNEQFF; CDR3nt: TGTGCCAGCAGCTTACCCTGGGACTACAATGAGCAGTTCTTC
d_gene: TRBD1; abundance: few; j_gene: TRBJ1-2; v_gene: TRBV6-8; CDR3aa: CASSYSPLQGRYGYTF; CDR3nt: TGTGCCAGCAGTTACTCACCCCTACAGGGGCGGTATGGCTACACCTTC
d_gene: TRBD2; abundance: NA; j_gene: TRBJ2-5; v_gene: TRBV11-3; CDR3aa: CASSQREGLFETQYF; CDR3nt: TGTGCCAGCAGCCAGCGGGAGGGCCTCTTTGAGACCCAGTACTTC
d_gene: NA; abundance: NA; j_gene: TRBJ1-5; v_gene: TRBV6-8; CDR3aa: CASSFETQPQHF; CDR3nt: TGTGCCAGCAGTTTTGAAACTCAGCCCCAGCATTTT
d_gene: TRBD2; abundance: NA; j_gene: TRBJ2-7; v_gene: TRBV9; CDR3aa: CASSVSAGPSYEQYF; CDR3nt: TGTGCCAGCAGCGTATCAGCGGGGCCCTCCTACGAGCAGTACTTC
d_gene: TRBD1; abundance: NA; j_gene: TRBJ2-2; v_gene: TRBV5-1; CDR3aa: CASRNWQGANTGELFF; CDR3nt: TGCGCCAGCAGGAACTGGCAGGGGGCTAACACCGGGGAGCTGTTTTTT
d_gene: TRBD2; abundance: medium-sized; j_gene: TRBJ2-1; v_gene: TRBV4-1; CDR3aa: CASSQVGTSGIDEQFF; CDR3nt: TGCGCCAGCAGCCAAGTCGGGACTAGCGGGATCGATGAGCAGTTCTTC
d_gene: TRBD2; abundance: few; j_gene: TRBJ2-1; v_gene: TRBV7-4; CDR3aa: CASSLTGWLAGDNEQFF; CDR3nt: TGTGCCAGCAGCTTAACTGGTTGGCTAGCGGGAGACAATGAGCAGTTCTTC
d_gene: NA; abundance: few; j_gene: TRBJ1-3; v_gene: TRBV18; CDR3aa: CASSPWSDSRVGNTIYF; CDR3nt: TGTGCCAGCTCACCGTGGTCGGACAGCAGGGTTGGAAACACCATATATTTT
d_gene: NA; abundance: few; j_gene: TRBJ1-3; v_gene: TRBV1; CDR3aa: CTSSQEGDPPGNTIYF; CDR3nt: TGCACCAGCAGCCAAGAGGGGGACCCGCCTGGAAACACCATATATTTT
d_gene: TRBD2; abundance: NA; j_gene: TRBJ2-2; v_gene: TRBV2; CDR3aa: CASSETSGGSNTGELFF; CDR3nt: TGTGCCAGCAGTGAGACTAGCGGGGGATCGAACACCGGGGAGCTGTTTTTT
d_gene: NA; abundance: few; j_gene: TRBJ2-6; v_gene: TRBV18; CDR3aa: CASSPAIIGTSGANVLTF; CDR3nt: TGTGCCAGCTCACCAGCCATTATCGGGACCTCTGGGGCCAACGTCCTGACTTTC
d_gene: TRBD1; abundance: NA; j_gene: TRBJ1-5; v_gene: TRBV30; CDR3aa: CAWTRGQSNQPQHF; CDR3nt: TGTGCCTGGACCAGGGGGCAAAGCAATCAGCCCCAGCATTTT
d_gene: NA; abundance: NA; j_gene: TRBJ1-5; v_gene: TRBV5-1; CDR3aa: CASSFGDGHQPQHF; CDR3nt: TGCGCCAGCAGCTTCGGGGACGGCCATCAGCCCCAGCATTTT
d_gene: TRBD1; abundance: NA; j_gene: TRBJ2-2; v_gene: TRBV27; CDR3aa: CASRGTGGALRFSGELFF; CDR3nt: TGTGCCAGCAGGGGGACAGGGGGCGCATTAAGGTTTTCCGGGGAGCTGTTTTTT
d_gene: NA; abundance: NA; j_gene: TRBJ1-2; v_gene: TRBV19; CDR3aa: CASSISGADYGYTF; CDR3nt: TGTGCCAGTAGTATTTCGGGGGCCGACTATGGCTACACCTTC
d_gene: NA; abundance: few; j_gene: TRBJ2-7; v_gene: TRBV6-8; CDR3aa: CASSYNRDAIYEQYF; CDR3nt: TGTGCCAGCAGTTACAACAGGGATGCCATCTACGAGCAGTACTTC
d_gene: NA; abundance: NA; j_gene: TRBJ2-5; v_gene: TRBV19; CDR3aa: CATPRDAEETQYF; CDR3nt: TGTGCCACTCCTAGGGACGCCGAAGAGACCCAGTACTTC
d_gene: NA; abundance: NA; j_gene: TRBJ1-1; v_gene: TRBV6-8; CDR3aa: CASSYEGTTEAFF; CDR3nt: TGTGCCAGCAGTTACGAGGGGACCACTGAAGCTTTCTTT
d_gene: NA; abundance: few; j_gene: TRBJ1-5; v_gene: TRBV6-8; CDR3aa: CASSYPTGRNQPQHF; CDR3nt: TGTGCCAGCAGTTACCCTACAGGGCGCAATCAGCCCCAGCATTTT
d_gene: NA; abundance: NA; j_gene: TRBJ1-5; v_gene: TRBV6-1; CDR3aa: CASSEDAGISNQPQHF; CDR3nt: TGTGCCAGCAGTGAAGATGCGGGCATTAGCAATCAGCCCCAGCATTTT
d_gene: NA; abundance: NA; j_gene: TRBJ2-7; v_gene: TRBV9; CDR3aa: CASSSGAYEQYF; CDR3nt: TGTGCCAGCAGCTCCGGGGCCTACGAGCAGTACTTC
d_gene: NA; abundance: few; j_gene: TRBJ2-1; v_gene: TRBV11-3; CDR3aa: CASSLGLEPYEQFF; CDR3nt: TGTGCCAGCAGCTTAGGTCTAGAACCCTATGAGCAGTTCTTC
d_gene: TRBD1; abundance: NA; j_gene: TRBJ2-4; v_gene: TRBV29-1; CDR3aa: CSVETGGPIQYF; CDR3nt: TGCAGCGTTGAAACAGGGGGTCCCATTCAGTACTTC
d_gene: NA; abundance: few; j_gene: TRBJ1-5; v_gene: TRBV30; CDR3aa: CAWNGANNQPQHF; CDR3nt: TGTGCCTGGAATGGGGCAAACAATCAGCCCCAGCATTTT
d_gene: TRBD2; abundance: few; j_gene: TRBJ2-1; v_gene: TRBV10-3; CDR3aa: CAISESSGVPPNEQFF; CDR3nt: TGTGCCATCAGTGAGTCGAGCGGGGTCCCTCCCAATGAGCAGTTCTTC
d_gene: NA; abundance: NA; j_gene: TRBJ2-3; v_gene: TRBV1; CDR3aa: CASSQGGYTQYF; CDR3nt: TGCGCCAGCAGCCAAGGAGGATATACGCAGTATTTT
d_gene: NA; abundance: NA; j_gene: TRBJ1-3; v_gene: TRBV18; CDR3aa: CASSGGVSGNTIYF; CDR3nt: TGTGCCAGCTCTGGAGGAGTCTCTGGAAACACCATATATTTT
d_gene: TRBD1; abundance: NA; j_gene: TRBJ2-7; v_gene: TRBV18; CDR3aa: CASKAGGLLDEQYF; CDR3nt: TGTGCCAGCAAAGCAGGGGGCCTCCTCGACGAGCAGTACTTC
d_gene: TRBD2; abundance: NA; j_gene: TRBJ2-7; v_gene: TRBV9; CDR3aa: CASSVGASGDSNYEQYF; CDR3nt: TGTGCCAGCAGCGTAGGGGCTAGCGGGGATAGTAATTACGAGCAGTACTTC
d_gene: NA; abundance: few; j_gene: TRBJ2-4; v_gene: TRBV9; CDR3aa: CASSPGPNGHIQYF; CDR3nt: TGTGCCAGCAGCCCGGGACCCAACGGACACATTCAGTACTTC
d_gene: TRBD2; abundance: NA; j_gene: TRBJ2-3; v_gene: TRBV11-3; CDR3aa: CASSLRAAGEYTDTQYF; CDR3nt: TGTGCCAGCAGCCTCCGGGCGGCGGGGGAGTACACAGATACGCAGTATTTT
d_gene: NA; abundance: NA; j_gene: TRBJ2-1; v_gene: TRBV25-1; CDR3aa: CASSENRGARLPNEQFF; CDR3nt: TGTGCCAGCAGTGAGAATCGAGGGGCCAGGCTCCCCAATGAGCAGTTCTTC